The clone carrying this T cell receptor (beta chain) was recorded at least ten times. The record originates from a study of low-dose radiotherapy and immunotherapy resistance in tumors. In the study overall: Every two weeks patients got nivolumab 240 mg flat dose, plus ipilimumab 1 mg/kg every six weeks, intravenously.

cDNA synthesis used a TRAV/TRBV-specific primer set for both chains. Both a constant-region primer and a V-primer adapter served to amplify TCRs across about 20 PCR cycles. TCRdb reanalysed the reads using MiXCR and keeps one entry per CDR3 protein. The sample includes 64,000 or so distinct CDR3 sequences, around a third seen only once; the top ten take over 8.5%. Stated time point: before trial treatment. Patients deemed eligible presented with advanced solid tumors lacking tumor-infiltrating lymphocytes. There are 13 residues in the CDR3. Germline V gives CDR1 MNHEY, CDR2 SVGEGT. V was pared by 2 bases and J by 6 bases, with 3 bases of the junction left unmatched.

The chain uses TRBV6-2 or TRBV6-3 and TRBJ1-1; 7 bases map to TRBD1. The sample was PBMCs, taken before treatment. The receptor's source is a female donor with ovarian cancer. The CDR3 reads CASSYGQGAEAFF. The CDR3 DNA follows: TGTGCCAGCAGTTACGGGCAGGGGGCTGAAGCTTTCTTT.